Below are 30 T cell receptor beta chains sequenced from a single sample in a study of identical twins. TCRdb re-derived calls from the 5' RACE reads in MiXCR, one entry per CDR3 protein. The data hold about 530,000 distinct CDR3 sequences, with around 20% observed a single time. The same sample was also used in a study of yellow fever vaccine responses in identical twins.

Material for sequencing was CD4+ T cells sorted from blood. Every receptor here comes from a woman in her late teens or twenties in good health.

V gene TRBV3-1 combines with J gene TRBJ1-2, with no clear D. The CDR3 length is 14 residues. Germline V gene data show CDR1 as LGHDT and CDR2 as YNNKEL (reference sequence). V shed 1 base and J shed 3 bases, with 9 bases lying between them. CDR3 region: CASSQGPVYYGYTF. The CDR3 DNA reads as TGTGCCAGCAGCCAAGGGCCAGTCTACTATGGCTACACCTTC.

The gene calls are TRBV5-1 and TRBJ2-1; D could derive from TRBD1 or TRBD2 (6 bases each). V gave up 1 base and J gave up 0 bases, with 17 bases separating them. The CDR3 length is 18 residues. The germline V gene encodes CDR1 SGHRS and CDR2 YFSETQ. In nucleotides, the CDR3 is TGCGCCAGCAGCTTGTTCACTCGGGGGCCGAGCTCCTACAATGAGCAGTTCTTC. Its translation is CASSLFTRGPSSYNEQFF.

The rearrangement links TRBV12-3 or TRBV12-4 to TRBJ1-6; D gene ambiguous. The CDR3 runs 13 residues. V dropped 4 bases and J dropped 2 bases, with 3 bases sitting between them. As DNA, the CDR3 is TGTGCCAGCAGTTATCCCTATAATTCACCCCTCCACTTT. Encoded protein: CASSYPYNSPLHF.

V gene TRBV3-1 combines with J gene TRBJ2-3; D might be TRBD2 (5 bases). This CDR3 is 13 amino acids long. Per germline, CDR1 LGHDT and CDR2 YNNKEL (reference sequence). V was shortened by 2 bases and J by 5 bases, with 8 bases between the two germline ends. The CDR3 loop reads CASSQLEGDTQYF. CDR3 DNA: TGTGCCAGCAGCCAACTAGAGGGAGATACGCAGTATTTT.

The V gene is TRBV5-1, the J gene TRBJ2-7, with TRBD1 as a possible D gene (6 bases). Germline loops: CDR1 SGHRS, CDR2 YFSETQ. The germline V and J ends were trimmed by 4 bases and 1 base, with 12 bases remaining between them. CDR3 length: 14 amino acids. CDR3 DNA sequence: TGCGCCAGCAGCCCCGGGACAATATCCTACGAGCAGTACTTC. Protein sequence: CASSPGTISYEQYF.

The chain links TRBV12-3 or TRBV12-4 to TRBJ1-6; 7 bases match TRBD1. V lost 5 bases to trimming and J lost 7 bases; unmatched junction nucleotides: 2. The CDR3 is made up of 13 amino acids. The DNA of the CDR3 is TGTGCCAGCAGTGTGACAGGGAATTCACCCCTCCACTTT. Its translation is CASSVTGNSPLHF.

This rearrangement joins TRBV28 to TRBJ1-2, with 10 bases fitting TRBD1. Germline values: CDR1 MDHEN, CDR2 SYDVKM. V lost 6 bases to trimming and J lost 5 bases; unmatched junction nucleotides: 9. The CDR3 has 15 residues. The DNA for the CDR3 is TGTGCCAGCAGATCCGGGACAGGGGATTTGTATGGCTACACCTTC. It yields the protein CASRSGTGDLYGYTF.

The rearrangement links TRBV29-1 to TRBJ2-1, with D possibly called TRBD1 or TRBD2 (5 bases each). The CDR3 totals 12 residues. Germline V CDR1 and CDR2: SQVTM, ANQGSEA. V dropped 6 bases and J dropped 7 bases, with 13 bases sitting between them. The chain's CDR3 is CSVGDEWNEQFF. CDR3 sequence (DNA): TGCAGCGTGGGGGACGAGTGGAATGAGCAGTTCTTC.

This clonotype has a handful of counts. This chain joins TRBV6-1 and TRBJ1-3; TRBD1 aligns across 8 bases. The CDR3 is 15 amino acids. From germline, CDR1 is MNHNS and CDR2 SASEGT. Unmatched junction bases numbered 3, after V lost 5 bases and J lost 0 bases. CDR3 sequence: CASSKQGVSGNTIYF. CDR3 in DNA: TGTGCCAGCAGTAAACAGGGGGTCTCTGGAAACACCATATATTTT.

This clonotype appeared a few times. The chain joins TRBV12-5 to TRBJ2-1, with 10 nucleotides matching TRBD1. V lost 1 base, J lost 3 bases, and 3 bases stayed unmatched. Germline V gene sequence: CDR1 LGHNT, CDR2 FRNRAP. The CDR3 is made up of 16 amino acids. The DNA for the CDR3 is TGTGCTAGTGGTTTGGGCCGGACAGGGGGCTACAATGAGCAGTTCTTC. It codes for CASGLGRTGGYNEQFF.

Only one count was recorded for this clonotype. V gene TRBV9 combines with J gene TRBJ2-1; 7 bases map to TRBD2. Per germline, CDR1 SGDLS and CDR2 YYNGEE. Trimming removed 3 bases from V and 8 bases from J; junction bases left unmatched: 17. The CDR3 contains 17 residues. Here the CDR3 DNA reads TGTGCCAGCAGCGGAGACCGCCGAGCGGGAAATAGCGATGAGCAGTTCTTC. Protein: CASSGDRRAGNSDEQFF.

The rearrangement uses TRBV24-1 and TRBJ1-2; no clear D gene. Germline V gives CDR1 KGHDR, CDR2 SFDVKD. The CDR3 runs to 13 residues. Between the trimmed V and J ends, which lost 9 bases and 0 bases, there was a span of 10 bases. The CDR3 loop reads CATRNTSNYGYTF. CDR3 in DNA: TGTGCCACCCGAAACACTTCTAACTATGGCTACACCTTC.

This clonotype occurred a few times. This chain uses TRBV6-2 or TRBV6-3 with TRBJ1-1, with 8 bases lining up with TRBD1. Per the germline V gene, CDR1 is MNHEY and CDR2 is SVGEGT. This CDR3 region has 17 residues. The V gene end was trimmed by 2 bases and the J gene end by 0 bases; junction bases not matched to a gene: 8. The DNA for the CDR3 is TGTGCCAGCAGTTACCACTTACAGGGGGGATTGAACACTGAAGCTTTCTTT. Translation gives CASSYHLQGGLNTEAFF.

The V and J genes are TRBV12-3 or TRBV12-4 and TRBJ1-1; D is ambiguous. The CDR3 has 11 residues. V lost 6 bases, J lost 3 bases, and 5 bases lay in between. The CDR3 region is CASRVDTEAFF. CDR3 bases: TGTGCCAGCAGGGTCGACACTGAAGCTTTCTTT.

The chain links TRBV5-1 to TRBJ2-7, with 10 bases fitting TRBD2. Germline V gene data show CDR1 as SGHRS and CDR2 as YFSETQ. V gave up 4 bases and J gave up 2 bases; unmatched junction bases: 9. This CDR3 is 16 amino acids long. The CDR3 reads CASSPPSGSRPYEQYF. The CDR3 DNA reads as TGCGCCAGCAGCCCCCCTAGCGGGAGTAGGCCCTACGAGCAGTACTTC. Based on the CDR3 plus reference TRBV5-1 and TRBJ2-7, the full variable domain is KAGVTQTPRYLIKTRGQQVTLSCSPISGHRSVSWYQQTPGQGLQFLFEYFSETQRNKGNFPGRFSGRQFSNSRSEMNVSTLELGDSALYLCASSPPSGSRPYEQYFGPGTRLTVT.

This chain uses TRBV20-1 with TRBJ2-4, with 9 bases that match TRBD2. V shed 1 base and J 11 bases; nucleotides not matched to a gene: 21. Germline V gene lookup returns CDR1 DFQATT and CDR2 SNEGSKA (reference sequence). CDR3 length: 18 residues. The CDR3 reads CSARGLPTLAWREGLQYF. Written as DNA, the CDR3 is TGCAGTGCTAGAGGCCTGCCGACGCTCGCGTGGCGGGAGGGCCTTCAGTACTTC.

V gene TRBV19 combines with J gene TRBJ2-1; no firm D call. Per germline, CDR1 LNHDA and CDR2 SQIVND (reference sequence). Trimming pared 6 bases from V and 5 bases from J, leaving 11 bases between. There are 13 residues in the CDR3. DNA for the CDR3: TGTGCCAGTAGGCCCCTTGATGACAATGAGCAGTTCTTC. Translating gives CASRPLDDNEQFF.

This clonotype was picked up a small number of times. The V and J genes are TRBV27 and TRBJ2-1, with 14 nucleotides matching TRBD2. The CDR3 is made up of 18 amino acids. Trimming cost V 5 bases and J 8 bases; bases outside gene matches: 14. CDR1 MNHEY and CDR2 SMNVEV come from the germline V gene (reference sequence). The CDR3 region is CASSPQPPTSGGADEQFF. The CDR3, as DNA: TGTGCCAGCAGTCCCCAGCCCCCGACTAGCGGGGGGGCAGATGAGCAGTTCTTC.

The rearrangement joins TRBV7-8 to TRBJ2-7; a weak D match, TRBD1 (5 bases). CDR3 length: 13 amino acids. V lost 1 base to trimming and J lost 3 bases, with 7 bases between them. Germline values: CDR1 SGHVS, CDR2 FQNEAQ. CDR3 loop: CASSLVDSYEQYV. CDR3 sequence (DNA): TGTGCCAGCAGCTTAGTCGACAGCTACGAGCAGTACGTC.

This clonotype was picked up many times. The rearrangement uses TRBV10-3 and TRBJ1-1, with 10 bases aligning to TRBD1. Germline V gives CDR1 ENHRY, CDR2 SYGVKD. The CDR3 is made up of 13 amino acids. The ends lost 8 bases at V and 5 bases at J; junction bases unmatched: 5. The CDR3 loop is CAIGGQGRTEAFF. CDR3 DNA: TGTGCCATCGGGGGACAGGGGAGGACTGAAGCTTTCTTT.

The chain uses TRBV15 and TRBJ2-4, with unresolved D. V was shortened by 1 base and J by 4 bases, with 11 bases between the two germline ends. The length of the CDR3 is 15 residues. Germline loops: CDR1 LNHNV, CDR2 YYDKDF (reference sequence). As DNA, the CDR3 is TGTGCCACCAGCAGAGCTTTCTGGATAAAAAACATTCAGTACTTC. It codes for CATSRAFWIKNIQYF.

This clonotype was seen a few times. This chain joins TRBV5-1 and TRBJ2-5, with TRBD2 matching 9 bases. The CDR3 has 15 residues. The germline CDR1 and CDR2 sequences are SGHRS and YFSETQ. Trimming removed 2 bases from V and 1 base from J; junction bases left unmatched: 3. The CDR3 reads CASSFISGSQETQYF. Here the CDR3 DNA reads TGCGCCAGCAGCTTTATTAGCGGGAGCCAAGAGACCCAGTACTTC.

The table lists this clonotype with a few counts. The chain uses TRBV4-1 and TRBJ2-3; TRBD2 aligns across 11 bases. Unmatched junction bases numbered 14, after V lost 0 bases and J lost 6 bases. Per the germline V gene, CDR1 is MGHRA and CDR2 is YSYEKL. The CDR3 consists of 19 residues. DNA of the CDR3: TGCGCCAGCAGCCAAGAAGGACTAGCGGGCTACCAGGGGTTGGATACGCAGTATTTT. This encodes CASSQEGLAGYQGLDTQYF.

The chain joins TRBV6-6 to TRBJ2-7, with unresolved D. The CDR3 is 13 amino acids. Deletions cut 5 bases from V and 2 bases from J, with 10 bases between. Per germline, CDR1 MNHNY and CDR2 SVGAGI (reference sequence). CDR3 in DNA: TGTGCCAGCAGTAACGATGGTCCCTACGAGCAGTACTTC. Its translation is CASSNDGPYEQYF.

This clonotype was observed a few times. The rearrangement links TRBV20-1 to TRBJ1-4; a possible D gene is TRBD1 (5 bases). The ends were cut back, 3 bases at V and 10 bases at J, with 18 bases in the middle. The CDR3 consists of 14 residues. In germline, CDR1 is DFQATT, CDR2 SNEGSKA (reference sequence). CDR3 sequence reads: CSASRPREERKLFF. The CDR3 DNA is TGCAGTGCTAGTAGACCCAGGGAAGAACGAAAACTGTTTTTT.

The chain carries TRBV5-1 and TRBJ2-3; 12 nucleotides match TRBD1. The V gene end was trimmed by 0 bases and the J gene end by 4 bases; junction bases not matched to a gene: 3. The germline CDR1 and CDR2 sequences are SGHRS and YFSETQ. The CDR3 is 16 residues long. The CDR3 nucleotides are TGCGCCAGCAGCTTGGGGGACAGGGGGCACTCAGATACGCAGTATTTT. It yields the protein CASSLGDRGHSDTQYF.

The J gene is TRBJ1-5, the V gene TRBV20-1, with 9 bases lining up with TRBD1. Germline lookup yields CDR1 DFQATT and CDR2 SNEGSKA (reference sequence). V was pared by 1 base and J by 5 bases, with 6 bases of the junction left unmatched. The CDR3 consists of 15 residues. CDR3 sequence: CSARAQGAGDQPQHF. The CDR3 DNA is TGCAGTGCTAGAGCACAGGGGGCGGGGGATCAGCCCCAGCATTTT.

The chain's CDR3 is CASGLTAGTVYNEQFF. The CDR3 nucleotides are TGTGCTAGTGGTTTGACAGCGGGCACGGTCTACAATGAGCAGTTCTTC. The chain combines TRBV12-5 with TRBJ2-1, with D perhaps TRBD2 (6 bases). The length of the CDR3 is 16 residues. In germline, CDR1 is LGHNT, CDR2 FRNRAP. With 2 bases removed from V and 3 bases from J, the gap between germline ends came to 14 bases.

The chain carries TRBV29-1 and TRBJ2-5; tentatively, D is TRBD2 (5 bases). The V gene's germline CDR1 is SQVTM and CDR2 ANQGSEA. The CDR3 has 12 amino acids. Between the trimmed V and J ends, which lost 5 bases and 5 bases, there was a span of 12 bases. CDR3 nucleotides: TGCAGCGTTCGTCGGGGTATGGAGACCCAGTACTTC. This encodes CSVRRGMETQYF.

The sample holds a few counts of this clonotype. This chain joins TRBV5-6 and TRBJ2-7; D unclear. The CDR3 is 15 residues long. CDR1 is SGHDT, CDR2 YYEEEE, per germline. V lost 2 bases and J lost 0, with 12 bases in between. The CDR3 sequence is CASSFSRSRSYEQYV. The DNA of the CDR3 is TGTGCCAGCAGCTTTTCGAGGTCCCGCTCCTACGAGCAGTACGTC.